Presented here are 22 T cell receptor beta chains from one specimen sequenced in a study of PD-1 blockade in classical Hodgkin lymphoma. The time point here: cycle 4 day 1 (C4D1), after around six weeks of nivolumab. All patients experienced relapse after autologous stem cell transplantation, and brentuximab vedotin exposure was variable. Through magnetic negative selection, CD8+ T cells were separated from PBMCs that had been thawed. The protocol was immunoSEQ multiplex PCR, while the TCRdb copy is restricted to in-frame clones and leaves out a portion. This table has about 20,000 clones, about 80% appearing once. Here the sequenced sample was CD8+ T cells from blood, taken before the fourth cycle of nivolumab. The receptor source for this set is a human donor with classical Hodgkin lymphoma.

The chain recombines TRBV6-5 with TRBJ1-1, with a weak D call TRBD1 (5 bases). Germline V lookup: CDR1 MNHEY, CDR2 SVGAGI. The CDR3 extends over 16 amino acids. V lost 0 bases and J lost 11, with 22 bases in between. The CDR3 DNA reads TGTGCCAGCAGTTACTCGATCGCAGGGTTAACCCCGGTTGCTTTCTTT. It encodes CASSYSIAGLTPVAFF.

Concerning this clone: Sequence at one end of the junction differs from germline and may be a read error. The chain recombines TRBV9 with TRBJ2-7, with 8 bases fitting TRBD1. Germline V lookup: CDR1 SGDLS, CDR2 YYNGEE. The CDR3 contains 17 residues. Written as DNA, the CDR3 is TGTGCCAGCAGCGCGCACCCCGTGGCAGGGGGCTCCCACGAGCAGTACTTC. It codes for CASSAHPVAGGSHEQYF.

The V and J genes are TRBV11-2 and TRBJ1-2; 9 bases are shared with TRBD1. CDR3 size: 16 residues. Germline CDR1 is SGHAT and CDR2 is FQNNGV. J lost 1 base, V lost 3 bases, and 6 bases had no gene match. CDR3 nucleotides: TGTGCCAGCAGCTTCCCGCCGGGACAGGGTAACTATGGCTACACCTTC. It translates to CASSFPPGQGNYGYTF.

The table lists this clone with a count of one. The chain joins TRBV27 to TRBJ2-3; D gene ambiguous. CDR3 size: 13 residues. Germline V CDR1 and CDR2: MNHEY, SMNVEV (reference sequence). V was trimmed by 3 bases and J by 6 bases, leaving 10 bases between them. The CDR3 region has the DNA TGTGCCAGCAGTTTTTCCATGGGCGATACGCAGTATTTT. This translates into CASSFSMGDTQYF.

The DNA for the CDR3 is TGTGCCAGCAGCTCCCAGGGGGCGGAAAAACTGTTTTTT. The encoded protein is CASSSQGAEKLFF. This sequence joins TRBV11-2 and TRBJ1-4; 8 bases line up with TRBD1. Germline assignment: CDR1 SGHAT and CDR2 FQNNGV. Trimming took 4 bases from V and 8 from J; bases not matched to a gene: 3. This CDR3 comprises 13 residues. Full variable domain (rest looked up from reference TRBV11-2 and TRBJ1-4): EAGVAQSPRYKIIEKRQSVAFWCNPISGHATLYWYQQILGQGPKLLIQFQNNGVVDDSQLPKDRFSAERLKGVDSTLKIQPAKLEDSAVYLCASSSQGAEKLFFGSGTQLSVL.

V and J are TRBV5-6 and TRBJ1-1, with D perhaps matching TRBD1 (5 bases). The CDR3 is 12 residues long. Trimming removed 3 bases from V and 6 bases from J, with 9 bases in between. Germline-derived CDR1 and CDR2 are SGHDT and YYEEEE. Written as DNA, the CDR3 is TGTGCCAGCAGCTCGAGGGGCCCTGAAGCTTTCTTT. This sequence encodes CASSSRGPEAFF.

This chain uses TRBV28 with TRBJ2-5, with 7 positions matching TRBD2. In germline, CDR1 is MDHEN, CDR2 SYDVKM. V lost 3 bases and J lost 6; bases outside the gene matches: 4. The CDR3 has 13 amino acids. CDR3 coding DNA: TGTGCCAGCAGTTTCGGGGGACTAAAGACCCAGTACTTC. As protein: CASSFGGLKTQYF.

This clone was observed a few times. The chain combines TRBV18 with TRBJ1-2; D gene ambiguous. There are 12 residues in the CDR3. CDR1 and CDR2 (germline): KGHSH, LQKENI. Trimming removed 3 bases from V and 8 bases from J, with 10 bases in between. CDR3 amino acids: CASSPPRVGYTF. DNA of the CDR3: TGTGCCAGCTCACCCCCGCGGGTGGGCTACACCTTC. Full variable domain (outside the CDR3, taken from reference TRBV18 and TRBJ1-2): NAGVMQNPRHLVRRRGQEARLRCSPMKGHSHVYWYRQLPEEGLKFMVYLQKENIIDESGMPKERFSAEFPKEGPSILRIQQVVRGDSAAYFCASSPPRVGYTFGSGTRLTVV.

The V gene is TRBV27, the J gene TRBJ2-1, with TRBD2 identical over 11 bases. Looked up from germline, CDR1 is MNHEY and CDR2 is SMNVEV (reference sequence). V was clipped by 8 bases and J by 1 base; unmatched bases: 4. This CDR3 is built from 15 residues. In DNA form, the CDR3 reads TGTGCCAGCGGGCGACTAGCGGGGTCCTACAATGAGCAGTTCTTC. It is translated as CASGRLAGSYNEQFF.

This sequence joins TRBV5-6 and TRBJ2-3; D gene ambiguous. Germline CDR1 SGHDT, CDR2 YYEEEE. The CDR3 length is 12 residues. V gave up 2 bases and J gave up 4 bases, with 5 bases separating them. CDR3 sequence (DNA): TGTGCCAGCAGCTTTGGGTCAGATACGCAGTATTTT. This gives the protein CASSFGSDTQYF.

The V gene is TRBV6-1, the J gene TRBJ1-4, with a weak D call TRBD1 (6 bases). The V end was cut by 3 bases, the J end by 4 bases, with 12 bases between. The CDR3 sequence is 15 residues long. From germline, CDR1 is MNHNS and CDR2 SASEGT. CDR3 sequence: CASSERDMSNEKLFF. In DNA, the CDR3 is TGTGCCAGCAGTGAGAGGGACATGAGTAATGAAAAACTGTTTTTT.

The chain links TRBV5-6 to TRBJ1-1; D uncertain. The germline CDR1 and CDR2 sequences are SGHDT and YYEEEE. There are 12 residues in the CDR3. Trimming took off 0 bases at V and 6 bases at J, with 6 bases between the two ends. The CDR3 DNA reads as TGTGCCAGCAGCTTGGCAGGTCCTGAAGCTTTCTTT. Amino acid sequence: CASSLAGPEAFF.

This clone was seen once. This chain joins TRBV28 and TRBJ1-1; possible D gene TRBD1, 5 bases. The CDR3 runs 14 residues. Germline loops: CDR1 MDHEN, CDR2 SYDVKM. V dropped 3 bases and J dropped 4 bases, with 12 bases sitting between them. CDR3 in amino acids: CASSFIYRTTEAFF. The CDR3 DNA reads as TGTGCCAGCAGTTTCATTTACAGGACCACTGAAGCTTTCTTT.

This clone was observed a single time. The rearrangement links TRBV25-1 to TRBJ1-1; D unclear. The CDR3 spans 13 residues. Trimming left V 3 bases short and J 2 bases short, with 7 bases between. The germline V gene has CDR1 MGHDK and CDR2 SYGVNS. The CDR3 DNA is TGTGCCAGCAGTGATGTGTCAAACACTGAAGCTTTCTTT. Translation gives CASSDVSNTEAFF.

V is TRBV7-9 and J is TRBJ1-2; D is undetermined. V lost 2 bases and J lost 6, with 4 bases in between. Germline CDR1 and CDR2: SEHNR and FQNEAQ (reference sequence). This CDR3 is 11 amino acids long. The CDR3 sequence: CASSLMDGYTF. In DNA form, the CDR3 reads TGTGCCAGCAGCTTAATGGATGGCTACACCTTC.

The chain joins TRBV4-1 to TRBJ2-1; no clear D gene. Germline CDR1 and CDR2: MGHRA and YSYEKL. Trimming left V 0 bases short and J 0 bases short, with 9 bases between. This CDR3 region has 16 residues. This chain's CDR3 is CASSQEDRRSYNEQFF. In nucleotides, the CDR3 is TGCGCCAGCAGCCAAGAAGACCGACGCTCCTACAATGAGCAGTTCTTC.

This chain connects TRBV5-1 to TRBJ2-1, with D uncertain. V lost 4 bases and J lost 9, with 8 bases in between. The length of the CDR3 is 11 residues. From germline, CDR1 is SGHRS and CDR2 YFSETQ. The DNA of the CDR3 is TGCGCCAGCAGCCTGGCCGGTGAGCAGTTCTTC. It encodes CASSLAGEQFF.

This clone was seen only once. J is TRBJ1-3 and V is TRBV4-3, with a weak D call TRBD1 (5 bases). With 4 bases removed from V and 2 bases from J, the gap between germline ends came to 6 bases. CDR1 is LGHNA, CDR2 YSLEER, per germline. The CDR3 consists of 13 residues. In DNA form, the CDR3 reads TGCGCCAGCAGCCCGGACACTGGAAACACCATATATTTT. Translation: CASSPDTGNTIYF.

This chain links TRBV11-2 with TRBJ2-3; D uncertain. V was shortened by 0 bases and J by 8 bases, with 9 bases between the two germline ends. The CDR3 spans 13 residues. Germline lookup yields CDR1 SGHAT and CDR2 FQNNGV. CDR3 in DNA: TGTGCCAGCAGCTTAGAGGGTACTGGTACGCAGTATTTT. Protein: CASSLEGTGTQYF.

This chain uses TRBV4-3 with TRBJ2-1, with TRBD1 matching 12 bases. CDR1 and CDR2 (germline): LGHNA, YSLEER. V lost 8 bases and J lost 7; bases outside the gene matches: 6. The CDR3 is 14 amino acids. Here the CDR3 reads CASGGQGARNEQFF. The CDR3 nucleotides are TGCGCCAGCGGGGGACAGGGGGCGAGGAATGAGCAGTTCTTC.

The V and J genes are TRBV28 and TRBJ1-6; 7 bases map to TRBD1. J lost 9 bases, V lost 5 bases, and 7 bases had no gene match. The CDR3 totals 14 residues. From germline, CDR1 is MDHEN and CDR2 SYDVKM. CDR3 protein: CASSPTGLGSPLHF. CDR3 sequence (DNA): TGTGCCAGCAGTCCGACAGGGCTCGGTTCACCCCTCCACTTT.

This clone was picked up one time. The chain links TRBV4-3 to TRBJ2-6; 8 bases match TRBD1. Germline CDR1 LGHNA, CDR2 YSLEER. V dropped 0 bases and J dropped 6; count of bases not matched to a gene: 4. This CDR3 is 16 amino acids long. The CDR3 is CASSQDHQGAANVLTF. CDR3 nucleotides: TGCGCCAGCAGCCAAGATCACCAGGGGGCGGCCAACGTCCTGACTTTC.